Listed below are T cell receptor beta chains from one sample, sequenced in a study of T cell responses to AZD1222 COVID-19 vaccine. Profiling relied on immunoSEQ multiplex PCR, and the TCRdb table lists in-frame clones only, not all of them. The sample lists around 100,000 clones; nearly 95% were seen once. Material: peripheral blood, obtained on day 0 of AZD1222 vaccination. The origin of the receptors is an adult in good health. Each CDR3 is given with its conserved first and last residue. The order of the fields is D gene, J gene, clone size, V gene, CDR3 protein, CDR3 DNA. A D gene is named only where the DNA matches it firmly. Size values are once, few and many counts, or a class for expanded clones, and some rows have none.

D gene: .
J gene: TRBJ1-6
clone size: .
V gene: TRBV7-8
CDR3 protein: CASSSGGLKSVYLNSPLHF
CDR3 DNA: TGTGCCAGCAGCTCCGGTGGGCTAAAGAGCGTTTATTTGAATTCACCCCTCCACTTT

D gene: TRBD1
J gene: TRBJ2-1
clone size: .
V gene: TRBV5-6
CDR3 protein: CASSLETGAYNEQFF
CDR3 DNA: TGTGCCAGCAGCTTGGAGACAGGGGCCTACAATGAGCAGTTCTTC

D gene: .
J gene: TRBJ2-7
clone size: .
V gene: TRBV5-6
CDR3 protein: CASSPDQARAYEQYF
CDR3 DNA: TGTGCCAGCAGCCCGGACCAAGCTCGCGCCTACGAGCAGTACTTC

D gene: TRBD1
J gene: TRBJ2-3
clone size: .
V gene: TRBV5-4
CDR3 protein: CASSIDRGDTQYF
CDR3 DNA: TGTGCCAGCAGCATCGACAGGGGAGATACGCAGTATTTT

D gene: .
J gene: TRBJ1-1
clone size: .
V gene: TRBV27
CDR3 protein: CASSLSFRGSMNTEAFF
CDR3 DNA: TGTGCCAGCAGTTTGTCCTTTAGGGGATCCATGAACACTGAAGCTTTCTTT

D gene: TRBD1
J gene: TRBJ2-7
clone size: .
V gene: TRBV5-1
CDR3 protein: CASSTDGQGGYEQYF
CDR3 DNA: TGCGCCAGCAGCACGGACGGACAGGGAGGCTACGAGCAGTACTTC

D gene: .
J gene: TRBJ2-2
clone size: .
V gene: TRBV9
CDR3 protein: CASSAGPDTGELFF
CDR3 DNA: TGTGCCAGCAGCGCCGGACCGGACACCGGGGAGCTGTTTTTT

D gene: .
J gene: TRBJ2-7
clone size: .
V gene: TRBV24-1
CDR3 protein: CATVRGADHEQYF
CDR3 DNA: TGTGCCACCGTGAGGGGGGCTGATCACGAGCAGTACTTC

D gene: TRBD1
J gene: TRBJ1-1
clone size: .
V gene: TRBV4-2
CDR3 protein: CASDGQENTEAFF
CDR3 DNA: TGTGCCAGTGATGGACAGGAGAACACTGAAGCTTTCTTT

D gene: .
J gene: TRBJ2-7
clone size: few
V gene: TRBV11-2
CDR3 protein: CASSIIRGSPYEQYF
CDR3 DNA: TGTGCCAGCAGCATAATAAGGGGGTCCCCCTACGAGCAGTACTTC

D gene: .
J gene: TRBJ2-3
clone size: .
V gene: TRBV18
CDR3 protein: CASSPGTGRDTQYF
CDR3 DNA: TGTGCCAGCTCACCAGGTACAGGGCGAGATACGCAGTATTTT

D gene: TRBD2
J gene: TRBJ2-7
clone size: .
V gene: TRBV10-3
CDR3 protein: CAISESSGRRTYEQYF
CDR3 DNA: TGTGCCATCAGTGAGTCGAGCGGGAGGAGAACCTACGAGCAGTACTTC

D gene: .
J gene: TRBJ2-1
clone size: .
V gene: TRBV29-1
CDR3 protein: CSVANYRANEQFF
CDR3 DNA: TGCAGCGTCGCAAACTACAGGGCAAATGAGCAGTTCTTC

D gene: TRBD1
J gene: TRBJ1-1
clone size: .
V gene: TRBV15
CDR3 protein: CATSRGSGQGDTEAFF
CDR3 DNA: TGTGCCACCAGCAGAGGATCGGGACAGGGAGATACTGAAGCTTTCTTT

D gene: TRBD2
J gene: TRBJ2-7
clone size: few
V gene: TRBV11-2
CDR3 protein: CASSFTSGHSYEQYF
CDR3 DNA: TGTGCCAGCAGCTTTACTAGCGGGCACTCCTACGAGCAGTACTTC

D gene: .
J gene: TRBJ2-7
clone size: .
V gene: TRBV7-9
CDR3 protein: CASSLIAVSSYEQYF
CDR3 DNA: TGTGCCAGCAGCTTAATTGCGGTGAGCTCCTACGAGCAGTACTTC

D gene: TRBD2
J gene: TRBJ2-5
clone size: .
V gene: TRBV19
CDR3 protein: CASTPRPGLAGDERETQYF
CDR3 DNA: TGTGCCAGTACTCCGAGGCCTGGGCTAGCGGGAGATGAGCGAGAGACCCAGTACTTC

D gene: .
J gene: TRBJ1-2
clone size: .
V gene: TRBV18
CDR3 protein: CASSPNTDNYGYTF
CDR3 DNA: TGTGCCAGCTCACCTAATACAGATAACTATGGCTACACCTTC

D gene: TRBD1
J gene: TRBJ2-7
clone size: .
V gene: TRBV6-1
CDR3 protein: CASSDRDRVFSGTAYEQYF
CDR3 DNA: TGTGCCAGCAGTGATAGGGACAGGGTTTTTAGCGGAACTGCATACGAGCAGTACTTC

D gene: .
J gene: TRBJ1-1
clone size: once
V gene: TRBV7-2
CDR3 protein: CASSLDIMNTEAFF
CDR3 DNA: TGTGCCAGCAGCTTGGACATAATGAACACTGAAGCTTTCTTT

D gene: .
J gene: TRBJ1-1
clone size: once
V gene: TRBV18
CDR3 protein: CASSEGQDTEAFF
CDR3 DNA: TGTGCCAGCTCAGAGGGGCAGGACACTGAAGCTTTCTTT

D gene: .
J gene: TRBJ1-1
clone size: .
V gene: TRBV5-1
CDR3 protein: CASSGDGNTEAFF
CDR3 DNA: TGCGCCAGCAGCGGGGATGGGAACACTGAAGCTTTCTTT

D gene: .
J gene: TRBJ1-6
clone size: .
V gene: TRBV20-1
CDR3 protein: CSPYSNSPLHF
CDR3 DNA: TGCAGTCCCTACAGTAATTCACCCCTCCACTTT

D gene: .
J gene: TRBJ1-5
clone size: .
V gene: TRBV7-2
CDR3 protein: CASSLSHQPQHF
CDR3 DNA: TGTGCCAGCAGCTTGTCCCATCAGCCCCAGCATTTT

D gene: .
J gene: TRBJ2-6
clone size: .
V gene: TRBV9
CDR3 protein: CASSVGAVRSGANVLTF
CDR3 DNA: TGTGCCAGCAGCGTTGGGGCAGTGAGGTCTGGGGCCAACGTCCTGACTTTC

D gene: .
J gene: TRBJ1-1
clone size: once
V gene: TRBV11-2
CDR3 protein: CASSAGVRLNTEAFF
CDR3 DNA: TGTGCCAGCAGCGCTGGGGTACGGTTGAACACTGAAGCTTTCTTT

D gene: .
J gene: TRBJ1-2
clone size: once
V gene: TRBV7-9
CDR3 protein: CASSLEVGNYGYTF
CDR3 DNA: TGTGCCAGCAGCTTAGAAGTGGGTAACTATGGCTACACCTTC

D gene: TRBD1
J gene: TRBJ2-7
clone size: .
V gene: TRBV18
CDR3 protein: CASSPDRAFEQYF
CDR3 DNA: TGTGCCAGCTCACCCGACAGGGCATTTGAGCAGTACTTC

D gene: TRBD2
J gene: TRBJ2-1
clone size: .
V gene: TRBV11-2
CDR3 protein: CASSLGGRGEQFF
CDR3 DNA: TGTGCCAGCAGCTTAGGTGGGAGGGGTGAGCAGTTCTTC

D gene: .
J gene: TRBJ2-2
clone size: .
V gene: TRBV18
CDR3 protein: CASSPGRTTGELFF
CDR3 DNA: TGTGCCAGCTCACCGGGCAGGACCACCGGGGAGCTGTTTTTT

D gene: .
J gene: TRBJ1-2
clone size: .
V gene: TRBV2
CDR3 protein: CASRGGGAIGYTF
CDR3 DNA: TGTGCCAGCAGGGGAGGGGGGGCTATTGGCTACACCTTC

D gene: TRBD1
J gene: TRBJ2-7
clone size: .
V gene: TRBV5-4
CDR3 protein: CASSPGGTGDYEQYF
CDR3 DNA: TGTGCCAGCAGCCCCGGGGGGACAGGGGACTACGAGCAGTACTTC

D gene: TRBD2
J gene: TRBJ2-1
clone size: .
V gene: TRBV7-9
CDR3 protein: CASSRTSGDNEQFF
CDR3 DNA: TGTGCCAGCAGCCGGACTAGCGGAGACAATGAGCAGTTCTTC

D gene: .
J gene: TRBJ2-6
clone size: .
V gene: TRBV6-5
CDR3 protein: CASSYNERAGANVLTF
CDR3 DNA: TGTGCCAGCAGTTACAATGAAAGGGCTGGGGCCAACGTCCTGACTTTC

D gene: .
J gene: TRBJ1-4
clone size: .
V gene: TRBV2
CDR3 protein: CASRTGNEKLFF
CDR3 DNA: TGTGCCAGCAGGACAGGAAATGAAAAACTGTTTTTT

D gene: TRBD1
J gene: TRBJ1-1
clone size: .
V gene: TRBV18
CDR3 protein: CASSSNGQGLNTEAFF
CDR3 DNA: TGTGCCAGCTCATCAAACGGACAGGGATTGAACACTGAAGCTTTCTTT

D gene: .
J gene: TRBJ2-7
clone size: .
V gene: TRBV10-2
CDR3 protein: CASSESRPYEQYF
CDR3 DNA: TGCGCCAGCAGTGAGTCGCGCCCCTACGAGCAGTACTTC

D gene: .
J gene: TRBJ2-5
clone size: .
V gene: TRBV19
CDR3 protein: CASTPTLSSGTYQETQYF
CDR3 DNA: TGTGCCAGTACCCCCACACTTTCGAGCGGTACTTACCAAGAGACCCAGTACTTC

D gene: .
J gene: TRBJ2-3
clone size: .
V gene: TRBV10-3
CDR3 protein: CAISETDTQYF
CDR3 DNA: TGTGCCATCAGTGAAACCGATACGCAGTATTTT

D gene: TRBD2
J gene: TRBJ2-3
clone size: .
V gene: TRBV11-3
CDR3 protein: CASSLGGATSGRTDTQYF
CDR3 DNA: TGTGCCAGCAGCTTAGGGGGAGCTACTAGCGGGAGGACAGATACGCAGTATTTT